This T cell receptor beta chain originates from a study of T cell responses to AZD1222 COVID-19 vaccine. Study-level points and caveats: Donors were mostly white British, more females; clonal diversity possibly underestimated.

Germline V CDR1 and CDR2: SGHAT, FQNNGV. The V end lost 0 bases, the J end lost 1 base, and 3 bases lay between the germline ends. This CDR3 region has 13 residues. Second-dose intervals of approximately 4 or approximately 12 weeks were pooled. Libraries were prepared by immunoSEQ multiplex PCR; TCRdb keeps only in-frame clonotypes and omits some of them. In the table there are fewer than 200,000 clones, about 91% of which are singletons. On this clone: The antigen remains undetermined.

The chain employs TRBV11-2 and TRBJ1-1, with D hard to call. The input for sequencing was peripheral blood, taken 28 days after the second AZD1222 dose. This TCR derives from an adult who received the AZD1222 COVID-19 vaccine. CDR3 sequence: CASSLDRNTEAFF. The CDR3 DNA follows: TGTGCCAGCAGCTTAGACCGGAACACTGAAGCTTTCTTT.